The subject of this entry is one TCR beta chain. The source of the sample is a study of blood T cells in healthy people across ages. The CDR3 covers 14 residues. V lost 7 bases and J lost 5, with 17 bases in between. Germline CDR1 SGHAT, CDR2 FQNNGV. A second roughly 6 to 12 cycle PCR used barcoded and J-beta primers. TCRdb re-derived calls from the 5' RACE reads in MiXCR, one entry per CDR3 protein. The sample holds 450,000 to 700,000 distinct CDR3 sequences; about 26% are singletons and the top ten take around 20%. This TCR derives from a woman between 65 and 79 years old in good health. The J gene is TRBJ2-5, the V gene TRBV11-2, with D possibly matching TRBD1 (6 bases). Sequencing was carried out using blood. The CDR3 DNA follows: TGTGCCAGCACCATAACAGGGAACTCGGAGACCCAGTACTTC. Protein sequence: CASTITGNSETQYF.